A selection of T cell receptor beta chains follows, all from one sample in a study of vaccination effects on CD4 cells after COVID-19. No antigen has been assigned to these receptors. TCRdb's copy holds only in-frame clones and misses some; the assay was immunoSEQ multiplex PCR. Here the sample spans about 66,000 clones, about 69% being singletons. Sample: CD4+ T cells from PBMCs cultured without peptide, taken before COVID-19 vaccination. The receptors were sampled from a human donor who had a prior SARS-CoV-2 infection. CDR3s include the opening cysteine and the closing phenylalanine or tryptophan.

cdr3_aa: CATSTRRGATTDTQYF
v_call: TRBV15

cdr3_aa: CASSPQPRGIREQYF
v_call: TRBV6-5

cdr3_aa: CASSLLDQEFTQYF
v_call: TRBV3-1/TRBV3-2

cdr3_aa: CASSIRGQDTEAFF
v_call: TRBV9

cdr3_aa: CASNEGGINYGYTF
v_call: TRBV2

cdr3_aa: CASRAPTGKYEQYF
v_call: TRBV6-5

cdr3_aa: CASSKYSGSARTDTQYF
v_call: TRBV5-1

cdr3_aa: CAISEGQANYLLGSYGYTF
v_call: TRBV10-3

cdr3_aa: CASSLEGNPYTDTQYF
v_call: TRBV5-1

cdr3_aa: CASSRITGIFSYNEQFF
v_call: TRBV18

cdr3_aa: CASSLLTGGDEQFF
v_call: TRBV6-5

cdr3_aa: CASSQDSLNQPQHF
v_call: TRBV4-1

cdr3_aa: CASRPTEDNSPLHF
v_call: TRBV5-5

cdr3_aa: CAWGVNGQETQYF
v_call: TRBV30